What follows are 6 T cell receptor beta chains derived from one specimen sequenced in a study of blood T cell repertoires in COVID-19. Clones were read by immunoSEQ multiplex PCR, and TCRdb kept only the in-frame ones, dropping some. The sample carries about 130,000 clones, approximately 83% recorded once. Sequenced input: peripheral blood. The source of these receptors is a woman of 80 years or more with acute or convalescent COVID-19.

The V gene is TRBV19, the J gene TRBJ1-3, with 8 bases lining up with TRBD1. The CDR3 sequence is 17 residues long. CDR1 and CDR2 (germline): LNHDA, SQIVND (reference sequence). The ends lost 3 bases at V and 4 bases at J; junction bases unmatched: 11. In DNA, the CDR3 is TGTGCCAGTAGTATGATTAGATTGACAGGGGCGGGAAACACCATATATTTT. It codes for CASSMIRLTGAGNTIYF.

This clone has just a few counts. This chain's CDR3 is CASSRLTTGSNSPLHF. CDR3 sequence (DNA): TGTGCCAGCTCACGATTAACTACAGGGTCCAATTCACCCCTCCACTTT. The rearrangement links TRBV18 to TRBJ1-6, with D maybe TRBD1 (6 bases). This CDR3 region has 16 residues. V was clipped by 4 bases and J by 7 bases, with 17 bases between them. Per the germline V gene, CDR1 is KGHSH and CDR2 is LQKENI.

The chain employs TRBV24-1 and TRBJ2-3, with D possibly being TRBD2 (6 bases). Germline CDR1 reads KGHDR; CDR2 reads SFDVKD. Trimming left V 3 bases short and J 3 bases short, with 12 bases between. The CDR3 contains 15 residues. This CDR3 reads CATSDPGEVTDTQYF. CDR3 nucleotide sequence: TGTGCCACCAGTGATCCGGGGGAAGTTACAGATACGCAGTATTTT.

The chain recombines TRBV2 with TRBJ1-2; D ambiguous. The germline V and J ends were trimmed by 5 bases and 0 bases, with 13 bases remaining between them. CDR3 length equals 15 residues. CDR1 and CDR2 from the germline V gene are SNHLY and FYNNEI. The CDR3 region has the DNA TGTGCCAGCAGTCCCTCCCGGGGAGCTAACTATGGCTACACCTTC. Protein product: CASSPSRGANYGYTF.

The chain joins TRBV6-5 to TRBJ2-3; D remains unclear. The V end was cut by 6 bases, the J end by 3 bases, with 10 bases between. Germline lookup yields CDR1 MNHEY and CDR2 SVGAGI. The CDR3 runs to 13 residues. CDR3 bases: TGTGCCAGCAGAAAGCCGTCTACAGATACGCAGTATTTT. Translated: CASRKPSTDTQYF.

The chain is built from TRBV2 and TRBJ2-2, with D perhaps TRBD2 (5 bases). Trimming pared 7 bases from V and 5 bases from J, leaving 11 bases between. The CDR3 is 13 residues long. The germline V gene encodes CDR1 SNHLY and CDR2 FYNNEI. Written as DNA, the CDR3 is TGTGCCAGCAACGGGGTGAGGACCGGGGAGCTGTTTTTT. Its protein product is CASNGVRTGELFF.